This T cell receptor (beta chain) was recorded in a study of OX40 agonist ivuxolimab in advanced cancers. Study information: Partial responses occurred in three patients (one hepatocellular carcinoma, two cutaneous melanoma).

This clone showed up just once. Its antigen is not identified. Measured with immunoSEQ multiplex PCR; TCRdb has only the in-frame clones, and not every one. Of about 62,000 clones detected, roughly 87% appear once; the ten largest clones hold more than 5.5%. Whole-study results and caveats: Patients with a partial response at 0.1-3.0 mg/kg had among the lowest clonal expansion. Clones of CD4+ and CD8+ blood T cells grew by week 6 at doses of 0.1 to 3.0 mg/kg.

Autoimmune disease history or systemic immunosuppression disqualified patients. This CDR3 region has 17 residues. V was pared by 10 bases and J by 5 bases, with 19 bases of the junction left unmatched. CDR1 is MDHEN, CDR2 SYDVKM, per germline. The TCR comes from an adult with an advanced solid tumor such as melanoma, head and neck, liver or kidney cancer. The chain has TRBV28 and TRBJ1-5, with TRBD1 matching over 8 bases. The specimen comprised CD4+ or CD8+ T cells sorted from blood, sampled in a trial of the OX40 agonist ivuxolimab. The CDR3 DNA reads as TGTGCCATCGAACCCCTAACGTCAGGGGGCGAGGATCAGCCCCAGCATTTT. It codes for CAIEPLTSGGEDQPQHF.